A single sample is the source of the 30 T cell receptor beta chains below, sequenced in a study of cytomegalovirus exposure and HLA in healthy donors. The PCR employed 60 Vbeta primers together with 13 Jbeta primers. Assay: immunoSEQ multiplex PCR; the TCRdb copy retains only in-frame clones and omits some. The table shows 130,000 or so clones, with around 84% occurring only once. Sequencing was carried out using PBMCs. The receptors shown here come from a woman aged 18-29 years in good health and CMV-seropositive.

This clone was seen just once. The chain recombines TRBV7-9 with TRBJ2-2, with D possibly being TRBD2 (5 bases). The CDR3 length is 14 residues. In germline, CDR1 is SEHNR, CDR2 FQNEAQ (reference sequence). The V end lost 7 bases, the J end lost 8 bases, and 17 bases lay between the germline ends. The CDR3 region has the DNA TGTGCCAGCACCATTCTTAGTAGCGCGGGGGAGCTGTTTTTT. Its protein is CASTILSSAGELFF.

This sequence joins TRBV5-1 and TRBJ2-7; no reliable D call. The V and J ends lost 2 bases and 2 bases respectively, with 14 bases between them. The germline V gene encodes CDR1 SGHRS and CDR2 YFSETQ. This CDR3 contains 15 residues. CDR3 region: CASSFVAGTTYEQYF. The CDR3 coding sequence is TGCGCCAGCAGCTTTGTGGCAGGCACCACCTACGAGCAGTACTTC.

This sequence joins TRBV6-1 and TRBJ2-7, with TRBD1 matching 11 bases. The CDR3 length is 14 residues. With 4 bases clipped from V and 7 bases from J, the junction kept 6 bases outside the gene matches. CDR1 MNHNS and CDR2 SASEGT come from the germline V gene. CDR3 sequence: CASSATGTGGEQYF. The CDR3 region has the DNA TGTGCCAGCAGTGCGACCGGGACAGGGGGAGAGCAGTACTTC.

The rearrangement links TRBV7-6 to TRBJ2-2, with a possible D match to TRBD1 (5 bases). V dropped 1 base and J dropped 6 bases, with 15 bases sitting between them. Per germline, CDR1 SGHVS and CDR2 FNYEAQ. The CDR3 length is 16 residues. The CDR3 protein is CASSLESRGNAGELFF. CDR3 bases: TGTGCCAGCAGCTTAGAGTCTAGGGGAAACGCCGGGGAGCTGTTTTTT.

This chain connects TRBV27 to TRBJ1-4; D ambiguous. The CDR3 is 19 amino acids. The V end was cut by 5 bases, the J end by 0 bases, with 22 bases between. In germline, CDR1 is MNHEY, CDR2 SMNVEV (reference sequence). In DNA, the CDR3 is TGTGCCAGCAGTAACCAGGCTCCTCGGTCAAGAGCAACTAATGAAAAACTGTTTTTT. Its translation: CASSNQAPRSRATNEKLFF.

The chain carries TRBV9 and TRBJ2-7; D may be TRBD1 (6 bases). The CDR3 consists of 14 residues. With 6 bases removed from V and 2 bases from J, the gap between germline ends came to 15 bases. Per the germline V gene, CDR1 is SGDLS and CDR2 is YYNGEE. The CDR3 protein is CASTKGVATYEQYF. CDR3 DNA sequence: TGTGCCAGCACCAAGGGGGTCGCAACCTACGAGCAGTACTTC.

This chain uses TRBV11-2 with TRBJ1-2; perhaps TRBD1 as D (5 bases). The CDR3 runs to 16 residues. Germline assignment: CDR1 SGHAT and CDR2 FQNNGV. Between the trimmed V and J ends, which lost 4 bases and 0 bases, there was a span of 15 bases. The CDR3, as DNA: TGTGCCAGCAGCTCCCTCAAACAGGCGGCTAACTATGGCTACACCTTC. It codes for CASSSLKQAANYGYTF.

The V gene is TRBV28, the J gene TRBJ1-4; maybe TRBD1 (5 bases). Trimming shortened V by 5 bases and J by 4 bases, and 14 bases separated the two germline ends. Germline lookup yields CDR1 MDHEN and CDR2 SYDVKM. The CDR3 contains 15 residues. CDR3 nucleotides: TGTGCCAGCAGTCCTTGGGCCAGGGTTAATGAAAAACTGTTTTTT. Translated: CASSPWARVNEKLFF.

This chain connects TRBV28 to TRBJ1-5; D may be TRBD1 (5 bases). Trimming took 4 bases from V and 7 from J, leaving 17 bases between them. The CDR3 has 15 residues. Per the germline V gene, CDR1 is MDHEN and CDR2 is SYDVKM. Written as DNA, the CDR3 is TGTGCCAGCAGTTCAGGGAACATGGAGATACAGCCCCAGCATTTT. Residues: CASSSGNMEIQPQHF.

In DNA, the CDR3 is TGTGCCAGCAGTGAAGCAGCAGGGGATTTTTATGGCTACACCTTC. It specifies CASSEAAGDFYGYTF. The gene calls are TRBV6-1 and TRBJ1-2; perhaps TRBD1 as D (6 bases). Germline CDR1 and CDR2: MNHNS and SASEGT. V was shortened by 0 bases and J by 5 bases, with 13 bases between the two germline ends. The CDR3 runs to 15 residues.

This sequence joins TRBV5-6 and TRBJ1-2; TRBD1 matches 7 bases. There are 14 residues in the CDR3. V trimming: 0 bases; J trimming: 3 bases; junction bases outside the gene matches: 2. CDR1 and CDR2 from the germline V gene are SGHDT and YYEEEE. The CDR3 sequence is CASSLGGGYYGYTF. The DNA of the CDR3 is TGTGCCAGCAGCTTGGGAGGGGGCTACTATGGCTACACCTTC. Full variable domain (outside the CDR3, taken from reference TRBV5-6 and TRBJ1-2): DAGVTQSPTHLIKTRGQQVTLRCSPKSGHDTVSWYQQALGQGPQFIFQYYEEEERQRGNFPDRFSGHQFPNYSSELNVNALLLGDSALYLCASSLGGGYYGYTFGSGTRLTVV.

This clone has a handful of counts. Other DNA sequences in the sample encode the same CDR3. The chain employs TRBV2 and TRBJ1-5, with TRBD1 matching 9 bases. The V gene's germline CDR1 is SNHLY and CDR2 FYNNEI. The V gene end was trimmed by 4 bases and the J gene end by 2 bases; junction bases not matched to a gene: 0. The CDR3 has 14 amino acids. CDR3 bases: TGTGCCAGCAGTGGGACAGGGGGCAATCAGCCCCAGCATTTT. Translated: CASSGTGGNQPQHF.

The rearrangement joins TRBV6-5 to TRBJ2-3, with 8 bases aligning to TRBD1. CDR1 is MNHEY and CDR2 is SVGAGI in the germline V gene. V was clipped by 0 bases and J by 6 bases; unmatched bases: 8. The CDR3 length is 16 residues. The CDR3 here is CASSYSMAGGIDTQYF. CDR3 sequence (DNA): TGTGCCAGCAGTTACTCGATGGCAGGGGGCATTGATACGCAGTATTTT.

The V and J genes are TRBV11-2 and TRBJ2-1, with 8 bases that match TRBD2. Germline loops: CDR1 SGHAT, CDR2 FQNNGV. The CDR3 loop spans 14 amino acids. The V segment lost 5 bases and the J segment 3 bases; nucleotides outside the gene matches: 3. The CDR3 bases are TGTGCCAGCAGCGAAGCGGGAGACTACAATGAGCAGTTCTTC. It yields the protein CASSEAGDYNEQFF. Together with reference TRBV11-2 and TRBJ2-1, the CDR3 gives the full variable domain: EAGVAQSPRYKIIEKRQSVAFWCNPISGHATLYWYQQILGQGPKLLIQFQNNGVVDDSQLPKDRFSAERLKGVDSTLKIQPAKLEDSAVYLCASSEAGDYNEQFFGPGTRLTVL.

The chain uses TRBV2 and TRBJ1-1; D possibly corresponds to TRBD1 (5 bases). The CDR3 totals 13 residues. Trimming took 6 bases from V and 0 from J, leaving 8 bases between them. Germline V CDR1 and CDR2: SNHLY, FYNNEI. The CDR3 nucleotides are TGTGCCAGCAGCGGACACCTGAACACTGAAGCTTTCTTT. It codes for CASSGHLNTEAFF.

The CDR3 spells CASRAGQGYGYTF. The CDR3 nucleotides are TGTGCCAGCAGAGCGGGACAGGGCTATGGCTACACCTTC. This chain joins TRBV28 and TRBJ1-2, with 9 bases that match TRBD1. Germline V CDR1 and CDR2: MDHEN, SYDVKM. This CDR3 contains 13 residues. V was pared by 6 bases and J by 4 bases, with 3 bases of the junction left unmatched.

The chain links TRBV6-6 to TRBJ2-5; no definite D call. Germline V gene sequence: CDR1 MNHNY, CDR2 SVGAGI (reference sequence). The CDR3 covers 14 residues. V was trimmed by 0 bases and J by 2 bases, leaving 7 bases between them. In DNA, the CDR3 is TGTGCCAGCAGTTACTCCAGTAATCAAGAGACCCAGTACTTC. Translated, it gives CASSYSSNQETQYF.

The chain recombines TRBV9 with TRBJ2-5, with 12 positions matching TRBD2. This CDR3 is 18 amino acids long. From germline, CDR1 is SGDLS and CDR2 YYNGEE. Trimming took 4 bases from V and 3 from J; bases not matched to a gene: 13. The CDR3 protein is CASSPGASGGALEETQYF. CDR3 nucleotide sequence: TGTGCCAGCAGCCCCGGGGCTAGCGGGGGGGCTTTAGAAGAGACCCAGTACTTC. The full variable domain, in which reference TRBV9 and TRBJ2-5 provide the parts outside the CDR3, is DSGVTQTPKHLITATGQRVTLRCSPRSGDLSVYWYQQSLDQGLQFLIQYYNGEERAKGNILERFSAQQFPDLHSELNLSSLELGDSALYFCASSPGASGGALEETQYFGPGTRLLVL.

The chain uses TRBV5-4 and TRBJ2-5, with D tentatively TRBD1 (6 bases). The germline CDR1 and CDR2 sequences are SGHNT and YYREEE (reference sequence). V lost 4 bases to trimming and J lost 4 bases, with 14 bases between them. This CDR3 has 14 amino acids. The CDR3 loop reads CASSPAGVIETQYF. The DNA of the CDR3 is TGTGCCAGCAGCCCCGCAGGGGTTATAGAGACCCAGTACTTC.

The rearrangement uses TRBV5-4 and TRBJ2-3; 12 bases match TRBD2. Trimming removed 5 bases from V and 1 base from J; junction bases left unmatched: 8. The CDR3 sequence is 17 residues long. Germline-derived CDR1 and CDR2 are SGHNT and YYREEE (reference sequence). The CDR3 region has the DNA TGTGCCAGCAGAACCTATCGGACTAGCGGGGGCACAGATACGCAGTATTTT. Its translation: CASRTYRTSGGTDTQYF.

V usage is TRBV28 and J usage is TRBJ2-1; 7 bases agree with TRBD1. Trimming at V came to 9 bases and at J to 1 base, leaving 6 bases not matched to a gene. This CDR3 contains 14 residues. CDR1 is MDHEN, CDR2 SYDVKM, per germline. The CDR3 DNA follows: TGTGCCAGTATGACAGGGTTATCCTACAATGAGCAGTTCTTC. Translating it yields CASMTGLSYNEQFF.

The chain uses TRBV14 and TRBJ1-1; D is possibly TRBD1 (5 bases). The CDR3 spans 14 residues. V lost 4 bases to trimming and J lost 4 bases, with 13 bases between them. Germline values: CDR1 SGHDN, CDR2 FVKESK. This CDR3 reads CASSLMGGVTEAFF. CDR3 DNA: TGTGCCAGCAGCCTCATGGGGGGGGTCACTGAAGCTTTCTTT.

The J gene is TRBJ1-6, the V gene TRBV30; possibly TRBD1 for D (5 bases). There are 15 residues in the CDR3. The V gene's germline CDR1 is GTSNPN and CDR2 SVGIG (reference sequence). Trimming took 5 bases from V and 9 from J, leaving 20 bases between them. CDR3 in amino acids: CAWEGLGGGTSPLHF. For the CDR3, the DNA is TGTGCCTGGGAAGGCTTGGGGGGAGGCACTTCACCCCTCCACTTT.

The chain employs TRBV13 and TRBJ2-1; D remains ambiguous. The germline V gene encodes CDR1 PRHDT and CDR2 FYEKMQ (reference sequence). V was pared by 5 bases and J by 7 bases, with 9 bases between. CDR3 size: 12 residues. The CDR3 loop is CASSLSGNEQFF. The CDR3, as DNA: TGTGCCAGCAGCCTGTCCGGGAATGAGCAGTTCTTC.

J is TRBJ2-2 and V is TRBV9; possible D gene TRBD1, 5 bases. This CDR3 has 15 amino acids. Germline V CDR1 and CDR2: SGDLS, YYNGEE. Trimming removed 1 base at V and 3 bases at J, with 10 bases between. The CDR3 DNA follows: TGTGCCAGCAGCGTACAAATAGGGGACACCGGGGAGCTGTTTTTT. The encoded protein is CASSVQIGDTGELFF.

The V call is TRBV7-3, the J call TRBJ2-3, with TRBD2 as a possible D gene (6 bases). The CDR3 sequence is 14 residues long. Germline V gene lookup returns CDR1 SGHTA and CDR2 FQGTGA. V gave up 6 bases and J gave up 2 bases, with 12 bases separating them. CDR3 DNA sequence: TGTGCCAGCAGTCCCCGGGACTCCACAGATACGCAGTATTTT. Translation: CASSPRDSTDTQYF. Variable domain in full (rest from reference TRBV7-3 and TRBJ2-3): GAGVSQTPSNKVTEKGKYVELRCDPISGHTALYWYRQSLGQGPEFLIYFQGTGAADDSGLPNDRFFAVRPEGSVSTLKIQRTERGDSAVYLCASSPRDSTDTQYFGPGTRLTVL.

The CDR3 DNA is TGTGCCAGCACGCCTGGGCCTGGGGCCAACGTCCTGACTTTC. This sequence encodes CASTPGPGANVLTF. This rearrangement joins TRBV6-4 to TRBJ2-6; D not certain. The germline gives CDR1 MRHNA, CDR2 SNTAGT. V dropped 7 bases and J dropped 2 bases, with 9 bases sitting between them. This CDR3 contains 14 residues.

This chain links TRBV2 with TRBJ1-1; 11 bases map to TRBD1. Per germline, CDR1 SNHLY and CDR2 FYNNEI. Trimming at V came to 8 bases and at J to 4 bases, leaving 9 bases not matched to a gene. The CDR3 runs to 15 residues. The CDR3 coding sequence is TGTGCCAGCGGCCTACTCGGGACAGGGGGCACTGAAGCTTTCTTT. It is translated as CASGLLGTGGTEAFF.

The chain links TRBV28 to TRBJ1-5, with 9 bases that match TRBD1. V shed 4 bases and J 4 bases; nucleotides not matched to a gene: 14. The CDR3 contains 18 residues. Germline V lookup: CDR1 MDHEN, CDR2 SYDVKM. In nucleotides, the CDR3 is TGTGCCAGCAGTTCCCGGGACAGGGAAAGGATTGGTAATCAGCCCCAGCATTTT. Protein sequence: CASSSRDRERIGNQPQHF.

The V and J genes are TRBV2 and TRBJ2-7, with a weak D call TRBD2 (6 bases). CDR3 length equals 14 residues. Trimming cost V 6 bases and J 3 bases, with 15 bases left between them. Germline V gene lookup returns CDR1 SNHLY and CDR2 FYNNEI. DNA for the CDR3: TGTGCCAGCAGGAATCCGCAGGGACTCTACGAGCAGTACTTC. Residues: CASRNPQGLYEQYF.